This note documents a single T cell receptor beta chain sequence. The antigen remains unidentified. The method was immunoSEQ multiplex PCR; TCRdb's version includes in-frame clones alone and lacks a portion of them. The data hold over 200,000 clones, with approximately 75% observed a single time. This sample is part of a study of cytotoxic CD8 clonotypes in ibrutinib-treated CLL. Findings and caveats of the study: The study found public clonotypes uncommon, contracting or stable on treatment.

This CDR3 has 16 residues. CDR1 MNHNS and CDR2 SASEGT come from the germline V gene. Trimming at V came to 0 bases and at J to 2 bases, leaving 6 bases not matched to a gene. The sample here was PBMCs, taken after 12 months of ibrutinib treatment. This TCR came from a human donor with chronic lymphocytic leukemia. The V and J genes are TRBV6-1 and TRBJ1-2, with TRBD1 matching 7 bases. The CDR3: CASSEAQGDLNYGYTF. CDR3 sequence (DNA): TGTGCCAGCAGTGAAGCGCAGGGGGATCTCAACTATGGCTACACCTTC.